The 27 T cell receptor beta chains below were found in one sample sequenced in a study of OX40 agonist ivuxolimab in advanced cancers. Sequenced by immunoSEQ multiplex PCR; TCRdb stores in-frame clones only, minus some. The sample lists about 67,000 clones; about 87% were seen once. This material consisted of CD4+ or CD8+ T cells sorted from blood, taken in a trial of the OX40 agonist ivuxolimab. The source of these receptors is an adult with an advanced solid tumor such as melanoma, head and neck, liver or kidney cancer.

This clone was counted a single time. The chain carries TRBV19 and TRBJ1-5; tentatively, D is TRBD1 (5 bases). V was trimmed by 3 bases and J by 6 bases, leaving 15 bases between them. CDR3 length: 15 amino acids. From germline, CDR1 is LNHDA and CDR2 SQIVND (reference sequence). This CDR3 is CASSILTGSGQPQHF. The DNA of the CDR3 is TGTGCCAGTAGTATCCTTACAGGCTCAGGTCAGCCCCAGCATTTT.

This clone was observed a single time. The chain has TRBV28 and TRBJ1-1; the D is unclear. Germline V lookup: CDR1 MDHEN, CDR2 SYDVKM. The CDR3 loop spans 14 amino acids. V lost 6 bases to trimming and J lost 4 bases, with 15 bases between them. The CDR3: CASRTENWSTEAFF. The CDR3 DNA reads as TGTGCCAGCAGGACTGAGAATTGGAGCACTGAAGCTTTCTTT.

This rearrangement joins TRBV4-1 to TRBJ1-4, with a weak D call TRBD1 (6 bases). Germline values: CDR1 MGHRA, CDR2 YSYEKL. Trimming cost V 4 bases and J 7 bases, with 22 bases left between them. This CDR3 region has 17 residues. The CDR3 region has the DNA TGCGCCAGCAGCCCAGATACCGGGGGCGGAACAGGTGAAAAACTGTTTTTT. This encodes CASSPDTGGGTGEKLFF.

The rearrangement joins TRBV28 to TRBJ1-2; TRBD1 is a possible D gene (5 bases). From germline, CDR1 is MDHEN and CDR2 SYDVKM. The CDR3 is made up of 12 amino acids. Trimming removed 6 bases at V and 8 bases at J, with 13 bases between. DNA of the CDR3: TGTGCCAGCAGCCTGACAGACCGGGGCTACACCTTC. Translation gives CASSLTDRGYTF.

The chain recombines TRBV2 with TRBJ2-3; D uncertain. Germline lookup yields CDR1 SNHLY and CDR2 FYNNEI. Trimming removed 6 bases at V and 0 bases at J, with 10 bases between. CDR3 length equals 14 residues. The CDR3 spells CASSPTLSTDTQYF. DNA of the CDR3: TGTGCCAGCAGCCCGACACTTAGCACAGATACGCAGTATTTT.

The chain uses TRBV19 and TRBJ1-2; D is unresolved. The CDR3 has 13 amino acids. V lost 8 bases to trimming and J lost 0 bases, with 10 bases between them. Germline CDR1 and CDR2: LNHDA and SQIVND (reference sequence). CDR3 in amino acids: CASVARTNYGYTF. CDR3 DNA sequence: TGTGCCAGTGTGGCGAGAACTAACTATGGCTACACCTTC.

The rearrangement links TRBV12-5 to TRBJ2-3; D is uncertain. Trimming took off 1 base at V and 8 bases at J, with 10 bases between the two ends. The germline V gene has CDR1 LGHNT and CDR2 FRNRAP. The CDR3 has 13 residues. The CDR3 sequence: CASGLDTWGTQYF. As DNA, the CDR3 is TGTGCTAGTGGTTTGGATACATGGGGTACGCAGTATTTT.

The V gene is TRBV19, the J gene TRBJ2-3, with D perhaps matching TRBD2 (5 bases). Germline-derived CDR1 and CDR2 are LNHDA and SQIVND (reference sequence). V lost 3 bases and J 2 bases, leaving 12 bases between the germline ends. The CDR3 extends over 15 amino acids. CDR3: CASSILAINTDTQYF. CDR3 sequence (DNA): TGTGCCAGTAGTATCTTAGCGATAAACACAGATACGCAGTATTTT.

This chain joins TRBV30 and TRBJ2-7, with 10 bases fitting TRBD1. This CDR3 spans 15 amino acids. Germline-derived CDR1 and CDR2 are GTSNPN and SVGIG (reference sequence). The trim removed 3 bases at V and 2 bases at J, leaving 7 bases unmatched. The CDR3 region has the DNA TGTGCCTGGAGGTTAATGGGACAGGGGACCTACGAGCAGTACTTC. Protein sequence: CAWRLMGQGTYEQYF.

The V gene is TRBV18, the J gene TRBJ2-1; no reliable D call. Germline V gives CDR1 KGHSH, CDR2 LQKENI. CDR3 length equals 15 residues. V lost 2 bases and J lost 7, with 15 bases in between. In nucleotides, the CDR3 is TGTGCCAGCTCACCAGGGTCCAGGTCTTGGAATGAGCAGTTCTTC. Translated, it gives CASSPGSRSWNEQFF.

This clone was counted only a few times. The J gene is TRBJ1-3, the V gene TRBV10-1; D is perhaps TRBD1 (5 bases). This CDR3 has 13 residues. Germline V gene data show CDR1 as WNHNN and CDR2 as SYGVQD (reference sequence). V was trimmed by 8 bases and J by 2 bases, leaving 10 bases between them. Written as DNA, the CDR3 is TGCGCCAGCGCATTAGGGGCTGGAAACACCATATATTTT. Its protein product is CASALGAGNTIYF.

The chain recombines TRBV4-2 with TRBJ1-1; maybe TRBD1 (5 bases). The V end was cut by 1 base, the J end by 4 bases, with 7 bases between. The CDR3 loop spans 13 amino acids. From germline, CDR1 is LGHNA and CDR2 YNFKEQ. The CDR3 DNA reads TGTGCCAGCAGCCAAGGGACAACCACTGAAGCTTTCTTT. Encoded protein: CASSQGTTTEAFF.

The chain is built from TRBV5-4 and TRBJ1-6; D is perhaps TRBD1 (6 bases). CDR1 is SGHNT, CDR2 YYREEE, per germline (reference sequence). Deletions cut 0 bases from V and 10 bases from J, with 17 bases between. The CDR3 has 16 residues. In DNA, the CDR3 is TGTGCCAGCAGCTTGGAGTTGGGGGCGAGGGGGTCACCCCTCCACTTT. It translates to CASSLELGARGSPLHF.

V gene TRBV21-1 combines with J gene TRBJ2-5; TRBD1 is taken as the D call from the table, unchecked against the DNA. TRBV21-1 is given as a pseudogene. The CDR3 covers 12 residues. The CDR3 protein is CARTGPGETQYF. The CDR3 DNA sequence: TGTGCCAGAACAGGGCCGGGGGAGACCCAGTACTTC.

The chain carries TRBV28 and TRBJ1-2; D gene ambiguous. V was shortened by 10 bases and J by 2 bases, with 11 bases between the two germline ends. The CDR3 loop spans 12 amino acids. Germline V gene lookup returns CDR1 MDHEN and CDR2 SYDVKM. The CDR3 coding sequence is TGTGCCACCTCTGCGGGGAACTATGGCTACACCTTC. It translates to CATSAGNYGYTF.

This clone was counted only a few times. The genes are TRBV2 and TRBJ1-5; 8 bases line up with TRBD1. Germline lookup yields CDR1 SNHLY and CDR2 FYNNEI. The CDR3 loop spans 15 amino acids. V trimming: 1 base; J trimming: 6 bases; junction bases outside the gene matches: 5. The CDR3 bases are TGTGCCAGCAGTGAAGGGGGGACAGGAGGTCAGCCCCAGCATTTT. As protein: CASSEGGTGGQPQHF.

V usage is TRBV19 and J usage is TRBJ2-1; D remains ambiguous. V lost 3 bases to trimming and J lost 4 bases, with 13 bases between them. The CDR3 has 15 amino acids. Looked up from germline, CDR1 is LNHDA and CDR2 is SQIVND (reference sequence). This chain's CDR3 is CASSISASHYNEQFF. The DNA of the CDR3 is TGTGCCAGTAGTATCTCAGCATCCCATTACAATGAGCAGTTCTTC.

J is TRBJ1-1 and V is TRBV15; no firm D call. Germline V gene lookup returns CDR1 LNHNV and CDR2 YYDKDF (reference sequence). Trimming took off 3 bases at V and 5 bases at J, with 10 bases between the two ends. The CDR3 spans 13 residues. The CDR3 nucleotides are TGTGCCACCAGCAGGGAGGTACCGACTGAAGCTTTCTTT. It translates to CATSREVPTEAFF.

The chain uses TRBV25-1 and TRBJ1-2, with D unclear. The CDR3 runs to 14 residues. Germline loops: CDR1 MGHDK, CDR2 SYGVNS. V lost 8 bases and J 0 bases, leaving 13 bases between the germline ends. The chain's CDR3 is CASGRTDSNYGYTF. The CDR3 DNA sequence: TGTGCCAGCGGTCGAACCGATTCTAACTATGGCTACACCTTC.

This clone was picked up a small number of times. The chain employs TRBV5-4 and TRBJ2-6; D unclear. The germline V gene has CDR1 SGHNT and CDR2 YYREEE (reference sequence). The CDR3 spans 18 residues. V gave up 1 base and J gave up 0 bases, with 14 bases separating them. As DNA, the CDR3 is TGTGCCAGCAGCTTGTCTTCTGGCCCGATCTCTGGGGCCAACGTCCTGACTTTC. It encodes CASSLSSGPISGANVLTF.

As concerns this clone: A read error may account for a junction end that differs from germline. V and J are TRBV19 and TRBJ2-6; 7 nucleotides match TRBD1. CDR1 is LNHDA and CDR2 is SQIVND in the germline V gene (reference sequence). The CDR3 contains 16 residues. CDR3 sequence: CASSRDSSSGANVLTF. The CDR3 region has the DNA TGTGCCAGCAGTAGGGACAGCAGCTCTGGGGCCAACGTCCTGACTTTC. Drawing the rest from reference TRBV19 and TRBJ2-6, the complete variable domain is DGGITQSPKYLFRKEGQNVTLSCEQNLNHDAMYWYRQDPGQGLRLIYYSQIVNDFQKGDIAEGYSVSREKKESFPLTVTSAQKNPTAFYLCASSRDSSSGANVLTFGAGSRLTVL.

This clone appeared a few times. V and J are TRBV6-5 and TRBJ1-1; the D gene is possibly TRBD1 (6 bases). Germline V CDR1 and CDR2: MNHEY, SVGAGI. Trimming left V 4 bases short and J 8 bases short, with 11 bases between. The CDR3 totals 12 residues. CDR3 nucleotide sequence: TGTGCCAGCAGTTGGCCCGGGACAGAAGCTTTCTTT. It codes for CASSWPGTEAFF.

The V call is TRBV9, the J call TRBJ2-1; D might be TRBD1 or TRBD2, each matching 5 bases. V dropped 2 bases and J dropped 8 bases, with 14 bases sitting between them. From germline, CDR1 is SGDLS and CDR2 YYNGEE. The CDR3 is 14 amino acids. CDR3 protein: CASSVSGSGDEQFF. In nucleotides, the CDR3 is TGTGCCAGCAGCGTCTCAGGGAGTGGCGATGAGCAGTTCTTC.

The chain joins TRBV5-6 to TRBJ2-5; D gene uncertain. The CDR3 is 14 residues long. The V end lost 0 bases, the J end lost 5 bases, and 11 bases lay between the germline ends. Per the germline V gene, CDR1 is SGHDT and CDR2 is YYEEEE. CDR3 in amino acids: CASSLVVAGETQYF. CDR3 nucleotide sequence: TGTGCCAGCAGCTTGGTCGTTGCTGGGGAGACCCAGTACTTC.

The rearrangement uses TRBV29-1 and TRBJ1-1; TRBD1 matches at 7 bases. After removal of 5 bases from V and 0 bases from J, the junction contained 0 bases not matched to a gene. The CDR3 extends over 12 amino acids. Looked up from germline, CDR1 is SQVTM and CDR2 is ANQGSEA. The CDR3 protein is CSVTGVNTEAFF. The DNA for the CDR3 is TGCAGCGTTACAGGGGTGAACACTGAAGCTTTCTTT.

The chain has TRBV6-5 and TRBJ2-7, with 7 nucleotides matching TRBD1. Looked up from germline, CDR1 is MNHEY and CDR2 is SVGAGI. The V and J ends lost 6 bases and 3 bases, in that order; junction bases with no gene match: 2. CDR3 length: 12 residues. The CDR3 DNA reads TGTGCCAGCAGCCAGGGGGTCTACGAGCAGTACTTC. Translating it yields CASSQGVYEQYF.

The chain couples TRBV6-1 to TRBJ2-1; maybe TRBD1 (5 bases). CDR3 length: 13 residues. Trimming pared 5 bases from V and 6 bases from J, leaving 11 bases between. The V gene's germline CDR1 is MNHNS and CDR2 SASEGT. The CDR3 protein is CASSWTYFNEQFF. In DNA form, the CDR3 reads TGTGCCAGCAGTTGGACATATTTCAATGAGCAGTTCTTC.